Listed below are T cell receptor beta chains from one sample, sequenced in a study of blood T cells in healthy people across ages. Via MiXCR, TCRdb re-called the 5' RACE reads, giving one row per CDR3 protein. This sample has over 1,500,000 distinct CDR3 sequences, with roughly 43% found just once. Sequencing was performed on blood. These receptor sequences come from a human donor in good health. The CDR3 runs from the conserved cysteine through the conserved F or W. Size is stated for part of the rows, as once, few or many counts, or as a class when the clone is expanded.

v_call clone_size cdr3_length cdr3_aa
TRBV12-3/TRBV12-4 few 13 CASSLRGNNEQYF
TRBV5-8 - 16 CASSFSTGQRHNEQFF
TRBV29-1 - 14 CSVRRTGEGNEQYF
TRBV5-5 many 15 CASSLTGTSYNEQFF
TRBV4-3 - 15 CASSQEVGQGMIPFF
TRBV4-1 - 16 CASSQDQPERCTEAFF
TRBV7-2 - 18 CASSFSGTSGGGTDTQYF
TRBV12-5 - 14 CAGALGTEKFEQYF
TRBV6-6 few 14 CASSYGDTNSPLHF
TRBV6-5 - 15 CASRYTGTGDQPQHF
TRBV5-1 few 15 CASSQSVDRAEGYTF
TRBV6-5 - 20 CASSYSIRTAEKGYTGELFF
TRBV12-3/TRBV12-4 few 17 CASCLADSPSGANVLTF
TRBV12-3/TRBV12-4 few 15 CASTLGGGKGSPLHF
TRBV7-2 few 14 CASSKRQGTDTQYF
TRBV7-2 - 15 CASSRGGRGANVLTF
TRBV5-1 once 16 CASSLAGTAATDTQYF